Here is one T cell receptor (beta chain) with its context. Germline V CDR1 and CDR2: GTSNPN, SVGIG (reference sequence). The CDR3 totals 13 residues. The J segment lost 0 bases and the V segment lost 5 bases, leaving 2 bases of the junction unmatched. This specimen belongs to a study of OX40 agonist ivuxolimab in advanced cancers. This table comes from immunoSEQ multiplex PCR, and its TCRdb copy is limited to in-frame clones, with some not included. The repertoire holds tens of thousands of clones, with roughly 90% as singletons. The V and J genes are TRBV30 and TRBJ1-1; 8 nucleotides match TRBD1. The sequences come from CD4+ or CD8+ T cells sorted from blood, collected in a trial of the OX40 agonist ivuxolimab. The origin of this receptor is an adult with an advanced solid tumor such as melanoma, head and neck, liver or kidney cancer. The CDR3 DNA is TGTGCCTGGGGACAGGGAGTGAACACTGAAGCTTTCTTT. Translating it yields CAWGQGVNTEAFF.